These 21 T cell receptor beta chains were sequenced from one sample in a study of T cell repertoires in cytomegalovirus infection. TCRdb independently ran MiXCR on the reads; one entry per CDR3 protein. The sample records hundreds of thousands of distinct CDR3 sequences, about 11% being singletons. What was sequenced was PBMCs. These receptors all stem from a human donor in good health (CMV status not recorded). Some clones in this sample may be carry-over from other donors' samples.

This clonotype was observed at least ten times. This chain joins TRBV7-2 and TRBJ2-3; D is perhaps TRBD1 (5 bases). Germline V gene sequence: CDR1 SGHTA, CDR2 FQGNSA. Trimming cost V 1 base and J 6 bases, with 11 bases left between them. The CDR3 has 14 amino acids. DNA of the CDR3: TGTGCCAGCAGCTTAGTTGTCTCAGGGGATACGCAGTATTTT. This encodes CASSLVVSGDTQYF.

CDR3 DNA sequence: TGTGCCAGCAGCTCTACCTACCGGGACAGGGAAGCGCAGGGTGAAAAACTGTTTTTT. This sequence encodes CASSSTYRDREAQGEKLFF. The chain links TRBV7-9 to TRBJ1-4; the match to TRBD1 covers 9 bases. This CDR3 is 19 amino acids long. From germline, CDR1 is SEHNR and CDR2 FQNEAQ (reference sequence). The V gene end was trimmed by 4 bases and the J gene end by 7 bases; junction bases not matched to a gene: 19.

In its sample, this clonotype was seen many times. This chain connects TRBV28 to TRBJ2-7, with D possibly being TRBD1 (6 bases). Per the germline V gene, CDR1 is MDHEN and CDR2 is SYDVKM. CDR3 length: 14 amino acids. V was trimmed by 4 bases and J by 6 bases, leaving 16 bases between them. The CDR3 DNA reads TGTGCCAGCAGTTCAAGGACAGCCTCCACCGAGCAGTACTTC. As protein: CASSSRTASTEQYF.

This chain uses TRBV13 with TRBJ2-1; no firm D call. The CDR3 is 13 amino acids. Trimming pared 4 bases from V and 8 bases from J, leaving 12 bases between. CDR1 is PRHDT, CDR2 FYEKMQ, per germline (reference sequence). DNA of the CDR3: TGTGCCAGCAGCTCCCAAATTACCGATGAGCAGTTCTTC. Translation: CASSSQITDEQFF.

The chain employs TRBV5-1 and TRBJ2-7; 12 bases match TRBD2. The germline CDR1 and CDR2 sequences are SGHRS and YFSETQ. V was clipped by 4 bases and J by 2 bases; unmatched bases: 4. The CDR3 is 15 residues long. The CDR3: CASSETSGSTYEQYF. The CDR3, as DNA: TGCGCCAGCAGCGAGACTAGCGGGAGTACCTACGAGCAGTACTTC.

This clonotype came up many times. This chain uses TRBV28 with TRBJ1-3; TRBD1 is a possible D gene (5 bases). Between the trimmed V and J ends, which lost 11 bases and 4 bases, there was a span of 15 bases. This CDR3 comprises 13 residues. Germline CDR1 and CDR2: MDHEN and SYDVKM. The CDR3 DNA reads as TGTGCCGGGAGAAGGGGAGGCGGAAACACCATATATTTT. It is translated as CAGRRGGGNTIYF.

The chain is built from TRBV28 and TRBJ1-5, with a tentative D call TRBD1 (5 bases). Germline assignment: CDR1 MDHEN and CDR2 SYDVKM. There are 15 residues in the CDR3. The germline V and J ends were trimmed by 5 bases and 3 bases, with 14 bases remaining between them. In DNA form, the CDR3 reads TGTGCCAGCAGTAACCGACAGTATAACAATCAGCCCCAGCATTTT. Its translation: CASSNRQYNNQPQHF. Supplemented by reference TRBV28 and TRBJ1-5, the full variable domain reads DVKVTQSSRYLVKRTGEKVFLECVQDMDHENMFWYRQDPGLGLRLIYFSYDVKMKEKGDIPEGYSVSREKKERFSLILESASTNQTSMYLCASSNRQYNNQPQHFGDGTRLSIL.

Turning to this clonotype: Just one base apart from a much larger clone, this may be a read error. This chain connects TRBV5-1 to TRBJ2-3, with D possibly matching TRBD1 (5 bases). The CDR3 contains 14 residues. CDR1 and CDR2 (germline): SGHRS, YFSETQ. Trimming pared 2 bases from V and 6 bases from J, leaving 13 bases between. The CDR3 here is CASSFGQGMDTQYF. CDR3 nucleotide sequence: TGCGCCAGCAGCTTCGGACAAGGGATGGATACGCAGTATTTT.

CDR3 region: CSPSGAGGASDTQYF. The CDR3 DNA reads as TGCAGCCCCTCGGGGGCGGGAGGAGCATCAGATACGCAGTATTTT. The chain couples TRBV20-1 to TRBJ2-3, with TRBD2 matching 8 bases. The CDR3 is made up of 15 amino acids. Germline V gives CDR1 DFQATT, CDR2 SNEGSKA (reference sequence).

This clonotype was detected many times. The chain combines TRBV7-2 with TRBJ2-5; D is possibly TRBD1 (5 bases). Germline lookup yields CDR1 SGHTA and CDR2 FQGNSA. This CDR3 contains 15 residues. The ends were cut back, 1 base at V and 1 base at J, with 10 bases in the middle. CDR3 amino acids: CASSLGDSAQETQYF. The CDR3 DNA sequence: TGTGCCAGCAGCTTAGGCGACAGTGCCCAAGAGACCCAGTACTTC.

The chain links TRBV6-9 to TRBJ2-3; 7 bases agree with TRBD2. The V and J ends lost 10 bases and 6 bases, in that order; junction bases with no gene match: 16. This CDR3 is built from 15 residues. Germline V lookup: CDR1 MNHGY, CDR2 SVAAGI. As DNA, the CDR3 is TGTGCCATCCATCGCCTGGGGGGGAAAAAGGATACGCAGTATTTT. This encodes CAIHRLGGKKDTQYF.

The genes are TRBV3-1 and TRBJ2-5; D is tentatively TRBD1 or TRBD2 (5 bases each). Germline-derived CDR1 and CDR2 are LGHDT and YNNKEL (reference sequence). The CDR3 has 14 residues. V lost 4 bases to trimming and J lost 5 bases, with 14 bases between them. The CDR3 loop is CASSLGRDEETQYF. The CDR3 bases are TGTGCCAGCAGCCTGGGACGGGATGAGGAGACCCAGTACTTC.

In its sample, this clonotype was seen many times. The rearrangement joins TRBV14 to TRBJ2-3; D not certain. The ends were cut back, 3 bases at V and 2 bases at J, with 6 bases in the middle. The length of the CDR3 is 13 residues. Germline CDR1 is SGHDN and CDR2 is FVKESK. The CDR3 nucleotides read TGTGCCAGCAGCCACCGCAACACAGATACGCAGTATTTT. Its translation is CASSHRNTDTQYF.

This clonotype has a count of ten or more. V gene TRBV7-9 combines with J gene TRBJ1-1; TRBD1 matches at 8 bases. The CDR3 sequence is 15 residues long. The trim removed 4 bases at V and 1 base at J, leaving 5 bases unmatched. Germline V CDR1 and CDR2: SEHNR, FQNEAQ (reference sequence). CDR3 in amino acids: CASSYGQGKNTEAFF. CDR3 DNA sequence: TGTGCCAGCAGCTACGGACAGGGAAAGAACACTGAAGCTTTCTTT.

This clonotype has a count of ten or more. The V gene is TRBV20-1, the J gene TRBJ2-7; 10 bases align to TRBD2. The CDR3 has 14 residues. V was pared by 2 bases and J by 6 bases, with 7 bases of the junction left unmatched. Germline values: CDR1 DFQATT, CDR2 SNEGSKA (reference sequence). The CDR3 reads CSARSGLADSEQYF. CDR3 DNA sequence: TGCAGTGCTAGATCCGGACTAGCGGACTCCGAGCAGTACTTC.

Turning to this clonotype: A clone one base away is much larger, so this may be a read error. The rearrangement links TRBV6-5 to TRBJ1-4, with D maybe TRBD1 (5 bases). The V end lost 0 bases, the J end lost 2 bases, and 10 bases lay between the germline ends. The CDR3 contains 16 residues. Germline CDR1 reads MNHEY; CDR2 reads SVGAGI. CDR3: CASSYSGELTNEKLFF. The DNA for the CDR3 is TGTGCCAGCAGTTACTCGGGGGAGTTGACTAATGAAAAACTGTTTTTT.

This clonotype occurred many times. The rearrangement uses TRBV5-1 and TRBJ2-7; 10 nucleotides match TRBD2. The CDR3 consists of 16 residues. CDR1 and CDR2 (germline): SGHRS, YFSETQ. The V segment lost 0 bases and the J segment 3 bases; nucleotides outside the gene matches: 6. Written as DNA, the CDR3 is TGCGCCAGCAGCTTGGGCCCTTCTAGCGGGAGCTACGAGCAGTACTTC. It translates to CASSLGPSSGSYEQYF.

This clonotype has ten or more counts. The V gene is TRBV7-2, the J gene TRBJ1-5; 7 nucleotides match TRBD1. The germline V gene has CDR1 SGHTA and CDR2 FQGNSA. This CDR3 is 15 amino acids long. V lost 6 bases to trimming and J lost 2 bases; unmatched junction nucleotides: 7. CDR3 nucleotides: TGTGCCAGCAGTGTCCGGGACAGAGGCAATCAGCCCCAGCATTTT. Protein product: CASSVRDRGNQPQHF.

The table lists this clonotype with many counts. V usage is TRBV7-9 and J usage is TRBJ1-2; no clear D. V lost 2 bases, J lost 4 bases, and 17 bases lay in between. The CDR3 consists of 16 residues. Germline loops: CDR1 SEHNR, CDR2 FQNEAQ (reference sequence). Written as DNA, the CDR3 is TGTGCCAGCAGCTTACGGCAGGACGGAGGTGGCTATGGCTACACCTTC. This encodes CASSLRQDGGGYGYTF.

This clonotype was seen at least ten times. CDR3 loop: CASSLGRGYYNEQFF. The CDR3, as DNA: TGTGCCAGCAGTTTGGGGCGGGGTTACTACAATGAGCAGTTCTTC. This rearrangement joins TRBV12-3 or TRBV12-4 to TRBJ2-1, with D maybe TRBD2 (6 bases). The V end lost 3 bases, the J end lost 3 bases, and 12 bases lay between the germline ends. The CDR3 runs 15 residues.

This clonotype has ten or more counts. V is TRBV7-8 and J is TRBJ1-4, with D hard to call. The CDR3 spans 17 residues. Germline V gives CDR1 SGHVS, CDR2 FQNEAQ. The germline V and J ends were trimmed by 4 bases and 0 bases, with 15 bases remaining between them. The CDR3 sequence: CASSSITSRATNEKLFF. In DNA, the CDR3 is TGTGCCAGCAGCTCCATAACGAGCAGAGCAACTAATGAAAAACTGTTTTTT. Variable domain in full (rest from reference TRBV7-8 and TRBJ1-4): GAGVSQSPRYKVAKRGQDVALRCDPISGHVSLFWYQQALGQGPEFLTYFQNEAQLDKSGLPSDRFFAERPEGSVSTLKIQRTQQEDSAVYLCASSSITSRATNEKLFFGSGTQLSVL.